These 12 T cell receptor beta chains came from one sample sequenced in a study of low-dose radiotherapy and immunotherapy resistance in tumors. Priming of first-strand cDNA relied on TRAV- and TRBV-specific primers (covering alpha and beta chains). TCR amplification used roughly 21 PCR cycles, a constant-region primer and a V-primer adapter. TCRdb recomputed calls from the reads with MiXCR, one row per CDR3 protein. The repertoire includes roughly 95,000 distinct CDR3 sequences, approximately 22% of them detected once, and 9.5% to 15% sits in the top ten. As to time point: after trial treatment. The treatment: LDRT plus nivolumab, ipilimumab, low-dose cyclophosphamide and aspirin (RACIN trial). The sequencing used PBMCs, collected after low-dose radiotherapy plus immunotherapy. These receptors were collected from a female donor with ovarian cancer.

This clonotype was seen ten or more times. This chain joins TRBV28 and TRBJ2-5; D call uncertain. Germline-derived CDR1 and CDR2 are MDHEN and SYDVKM. Between the trimmed V and J ends, which lost 5 bases and 0 bases, there was a span of 7 bases. The CDR3 is made up of 13 amino acids. The DNA for the CDR3 is TGTGCCAGCAGTGAGGTAAACCAAGAGACCCAGTACTTC. Protein sequence: CASSEVNQETQYF.

This clonotype was seen at least ten times. The rearrangement links TRBV12-3 or TRBV12-4 to TRBJ1-5; 9 bases line up with TRBD1. Trimming removed 5 bases from V and 5 bases from J; junction bases left unmatched: 10. The CDR3 runs to 16 residues. CDR3 loop: CASSPWAGQGHQPQHF. DNA of the CDR3: TGTGCCAGCAGTCCGTGGGCTGGACAGGGGCATCAGCCCCAGCATTTT.

This clonotype has a count of ten or more. Written as DNA, the CDR3 is TGTGCCAGCAGCCAAGATTGGAGGCTTGACGAGACCCAGTACTTC. The encoded protein is CASSQDWRLDETQYF. The rearrangement links TRBV4-2 to TRBJ2-5, with D perhaps matching TRBD2 (5 bases). The V gene lost 0 bases and the J gene lost 5 bases, with 13 bases spanning the gap. Germline CDR1 reads LGHNA; CDR2 reads YNFKEQ. The CDR3 has 15 residues.

This clonotype has only a few counts. The V gene is TRBV5-1, the J gene TRBJ2-1; 10 bases are a match to TRBD2. The V and J ends lost 0 bases and 3 bases, in that order; junction bases with no gene match: 3. Germline V gene sequence: CDR1 SGHRS, CDR2 YFSETQ. The CDR3 has 16 residues. CDR3 region: CASSLVAGGNYNEQFF. The CDR3 DNA reads as TGCGCCAGCAGCTTGGTAGCGGGGGGAAACTACAATGAGCAGTTCTTC.

This clonotype was seen repeatedly, ten times or more. The chain uses TRBV7-8 and TRBJ1-2, with 7 nucleotides matching TRBD1. CDR1 and CDR2 (germline): SGHVS, FQNEAQ. CDR3 length: 16 residues. V lost 5 bases, J lost 0 bases, and 9 bases stayed unmatched. This CDR3 reads CASSINTGESNYGYTF. The CDR3 DNA sequence: TGTGCCAGCAGCATAAACACAGGGGAGTCTAACTATGGCTACACCTTC.

Ten or more counts support this clonotype. The CDR3 coding sequence is TGTGCCAGCAGTTACCAACCGGGACTAGCGGGAGGGCCCGGCACCGGGGAGCTGTTTTTT. It specifies CASSYQPGLAGGPGTGELFF. The rearrangement uses TRBV6-2 or TRBV6-3 and TRBJ2-2, with 16 bases fitting TRBD2. This CDR3 spans 20 amino acids. Losses at the gene ends were 2 bases for V and 4 bases for J; bases not matched to a gene: 10. Germline V gene data show CDR1 as MNHEY and CDR2 as SVGEGT.

This clonotype was seen only a few times. The chain couples TRBV28 to TRBJ1-6; unclear D gene. The CDR3 spans 15 residues. CDR1 and CDR2 from the germline V gene are MDHEN and SYDVKM. V shed 3 bases and J shed 0 bases, with 6 bases lying between them. The chain's CDR3 is CASSLQSSYNSPLHF. CDR3 DNA sequence: TGTGCCAGCAGTTTGCAGAGCTCCTATAATTCACCCCTCCACTTT.

This clonotype was seen only a few times. The rearrangement links TRBV7-2 to TRBJ2-5; D unclear. V lost 5 bases and J 5 bases, leaving 9 bases between the germline ends. The CDR3 is made up of 12 amino acids. CDR1 and CDR2 from the germline V gene are SGHTA and FQGNSA. In DNA, the CDR3 is TGTGCCAGCAGCCGCAGCCCTGAGACCCAGTACTTC. This gives the protein CASSRSPETQYF.

This clonotype was counted ten times or more. V gene TRBV5-6 combines with J gene TRBJ2-1, with TRBD1 matching 7 bases. The CDR3 spans 15 residues. Germline values: CDR1 SGHDT, CDR2 YYEEEE. Trimming cost V 2 bases and J 4 bases; bases outside gene matches: 6. DNA of the CDR3: TGTGCCAGCAGCTTTTCGGGACAGCCATACAATGAGCAGTTCTTC. The encoded protein is CASSFSGQPYNEQFF.

This clonotype was observed at least ten times. The gene calls are TRBV7-2 and TRBJ2-5; D remains ambiguous. CDR3 size: 14 residues. Per germline, CDR1 SGHTA and CDR2 FQGNSA. V gave up 4 bases and J gave up 3 bases, with 12 bases separating them. The CDR3 DNA sequence: TGTGCCAGCAGCTCATTAGGTTTTGAAGAGACCCAGTACTTC. This sequence encodes CASSSLGFEETQYF.

Points on this clonotype: This likely came from a read error, as a far larger clone is one base away. The chain uses TRBV5-4 and TRBJ2-5; perhaps TRBD1 as D (5 bases). V shed 4 bases and J shed 0 bases, with 13 bases lying between them. Germline CDR1 reads SGHNT; CDR2 reads YYREEE (reference sequence). The CDR3 length is 15 residues. The CDR3 reads CASSPPDMDQETQYF. In DNA, the CDR3 is TGTGCCAGCAGCCCCCCGGACATGGACCAAGAGACCCAGTACTTC. The variable domain in full, with the rest retrieved from reference TRBV5-4 and TRBJ2-5, is ETGVTQSPTHLIKTRGQQVTLRCSSQSGHNTVSWYQQALGQGPQFIFQYYREEENGRGNFPPRFSGLQFPNYSSELNVNALELDDSALYLCASSPPDMDQETQYFGPGTRLLVL.

The chain couples TRBV5-6 to TRBJ2-2, with a possible D match to TRBD1 (6 bases). Germline assignment: CDR1 SGHDT and CDR2 YYEEEE. CDR3 size: 16 residues. V lost 1 base to trimming and J lost 1 base, with 11 bases between them. This chain's CDR3 is CASSLRTTGNTGELFF. In DNA form, the CDR3 reads TGTGCCAGCAGCTTGCGAACGACAGGGAACACCGGGGAGCTGTTTTTT.